This T cell receptor beta chain originates from a study of PD-L1 blockade in urothelial cancer. Germline assignment: CDR1 SGHNT and CDR2 YENEEA. This CDR3 region has 12 residues. V lost 6 bases to trimming and J lost 1 base, with 6 bases between them. Profiling relied on immunoSEQ multiplex PCR, and the TCRdb table lists in-frame clones only, not all of them. This table has fewer than 65,000 clones, around four fifths appearing once. The sample's time point: pretreatment peripheral blood. The rearrangement links TRBV11-3 to TRBJ1-1; no firm D call. Source: PBMCs, taken around atezolizumab (anti-PD-L1) treatment. The clonotype was recovered from a man in his 70s with urothelial cancer. CDR3 loop: CASSRWNTEAFF. DNA of the CDR3: TGTGCCAGCAGTCGGTGGAACACTGAAGCTTTCTTT.